This is a list of T cell receptor beta chains from one sample in a study of neoadjuvant nivolumab and ipilimumab in lung cancer. The protocol was immunoSEQ multiplex PCR, while the TCRdb copy is restricted to in-frame clones and leaves out a portion. Of 8,500 to 10,000 clones listed, approximately 87% are singletons. This specimen was tumor tissue, taken after neoadjuvant nivolumab, alone or with ipilimumab, at or shortly before surgery. The source is an adult with non-small cell lung cancer. Each CDR3 is given with its conserved first and last residue. The D gene is left open where the match is weak. Clone size is given for some rows only: seen once, a few or many times, or a class if the clone is expanded.

J gene | clone size | V gene | D gene | CDR3 DNA | CDR3 protein
TRBJ1-5 | - | TRBV18 | - | TGTGCCAGCTCACCTCTAGGGCAGGGAAGCAATCAGCCCCAGCATTTT | CASSPLGQGSNQPQHF
TRBJ2-1 | - | TRBV18 | - | TGTGCCAGCTCCCTCCAGACCCTAGCCTACAATGAGCAGTTCTTC | CASSLQTLAYNEQFF
TRBJ1-6 | - | TRBV10-3 | - | TGTGCCATCAGTCCGGCGGGGGAAATGAATTCACCCCTCCACTTT | CAISPAGEMNSPLHF
TRBJ1-1 | - | TRBV5-4 | - | TGTGCCAGCAGCTTGGACTTAAACACTGAAGCTTTCTTT | CASSLDLNTEAFF
TRBJ1-2 | - | TRBV6-5 | - | TGTGCCAGCAGTTACTCGATAGACAGCCTCTATGGCTACACCTTC | CASSYSIDSLYGYTF
TRBJ2-1 | - | TRBV10-3 | - | TGTGCCTTCTCGCGGGAACCCTACAATGAGCAGTTCTTC | CAFSREPYNEQFF
TRBJ2-2 | - | TRBV5-1 | TRBD1 | TGCGCCAGCAGCTTCGGACAGGTGAACACCGGGGAGCTGTTTTTT | CASSFGQVNTGELFF
TRBJ1-2 | - | TRBV6-1 | - | TGTGCCAGCAGACCACAGGGCCTGAAGGGCTACACCTTC | CASRPQGLKGYTF
TRBJ2-2 | - | TRBV11-3 | - | TGTGCCAGCAGCCCAGGGCATTCCACCGGGGAGCTGTTTTTT | CASSPGHSTGELFF
TRBJ2-7 | - | TRBV5-6 | - | TGTGCCAGCAGCTCTTGGACCACCTACGAGCAGTACTTC | CASSSWTTYEQYF
TRBJ1-1 | - | TRBV19 | - | TGTGCCAGTACGAACAGGCAGAACACTGAAGCTTTCTTT | CASTNRQNTEAFF
TRBJ2-7 | - | TRBV5-6 | - | TGTGCCAGCAGCTTTGTTAGGCAGACCTACGAGCAGTACTTC | CASSFVRQTYEQYF
TRBJ1-2 | few | TRBV2 | - | TGTGCCAGCCGCCCCTCCCCAAGCTATGGCTACACCTTC | CASRPSPSYGYTF
TRBJ1-6 | once | TRBV19 | TRBD1 | TGTGCCAGTAGTCCCCGGGACAGGGGTATCAGTTCACCCCTCCACTTT | CASSPRDRGISSPLHF
TRBJ2-3 | - | TRBV15 | - | TGTGCCACCAGGCATACAGGGTATACGCAGTATTTT | CATRHTGYTQYF
TRBJ1-2 | - | TRBV5-6 | TRBD1 | TGTGCCAGCAGCCGGGACAGGGTGGGTGGCTACACCTTC | CASSRDRVGGYTF
TRBJ2-2 | - | TRBV2 | - | TGTGCCAGCAGTGATATCTGGTACACCGGGGAGCTGTTTTTT | CASSDIWYTGELFF
TRBJ1-1 | - | TRBV11-1 | TRBD1 | TGTGCCAGCAGCACCGACAGGGACGCTGAAGCTTTCTTT | CASSTDRDAEAFF
TRBJ1-2 | - | TRBV4-2 | TRBD1 | TGTGCCAGCAGTCTCCTGCTTGACAGGGCGGGTAACTATGGCTACACCTTC | CASSLLLDRAGNYGYTF
TRBJ2-3 | medium-sized | TRBV5-4 | - | TGTGCCAGCAGCTTAGGGGAGTCTGGGGTTACGCAGTATTTT | CASSLGESGVTQYF
TRBJ1-1 | - | TRBV27 | - | TGTGCCAGCAGCCGGGGCATTGAAACTGAAGCTTTCTTT | CASSRGIETEAFF
TRBJ1-5 | - | TRBV6-5 | - | TGTGCCAGCAGTTTCACAGGGCGGAATCAGCCCCAGCATTTT | CASSFTGRNQPQHF
TRBJ2-1 | - | TRBV6-4 | - | TGTGCCAGCAGTACGGGGGACGCCAATGAGCAGTTCTTC | CASSTGDANEQFF
TRBJ2-2 | - | TRBV14 | - | TGTGCCAGCAGCCCTACAACTCGGAACACCGGGGAGCTGTTTTTT | CASSPTTRNTGELFF
TRBJ1-2 | once | TRBV6-6 | - | TGTGCCAGCAGTTACGGGGGTAACTATGGCTACACCTTC | CASSYGGNYGYTF
TRBJ2-2 | - | TRBV2 | - | TGTGCCAGCAGTGAAGGGTGGCCCGGCGGGGAGCTGTTTTTT | CASSEGWPGGELFF
TRBJ1-2 | - | TRBV20-1 | - | TGCAGTGCTAGAGGGCAAGTTCGCTACACCTTC | CSARGQVRYTF
TRBJ1-1 | - | TRBV7-8 | - | TGTGCCAGCAGCTTAGTAGCTCCTGAAGCTTTCTTT | CASSLVAPEAFF